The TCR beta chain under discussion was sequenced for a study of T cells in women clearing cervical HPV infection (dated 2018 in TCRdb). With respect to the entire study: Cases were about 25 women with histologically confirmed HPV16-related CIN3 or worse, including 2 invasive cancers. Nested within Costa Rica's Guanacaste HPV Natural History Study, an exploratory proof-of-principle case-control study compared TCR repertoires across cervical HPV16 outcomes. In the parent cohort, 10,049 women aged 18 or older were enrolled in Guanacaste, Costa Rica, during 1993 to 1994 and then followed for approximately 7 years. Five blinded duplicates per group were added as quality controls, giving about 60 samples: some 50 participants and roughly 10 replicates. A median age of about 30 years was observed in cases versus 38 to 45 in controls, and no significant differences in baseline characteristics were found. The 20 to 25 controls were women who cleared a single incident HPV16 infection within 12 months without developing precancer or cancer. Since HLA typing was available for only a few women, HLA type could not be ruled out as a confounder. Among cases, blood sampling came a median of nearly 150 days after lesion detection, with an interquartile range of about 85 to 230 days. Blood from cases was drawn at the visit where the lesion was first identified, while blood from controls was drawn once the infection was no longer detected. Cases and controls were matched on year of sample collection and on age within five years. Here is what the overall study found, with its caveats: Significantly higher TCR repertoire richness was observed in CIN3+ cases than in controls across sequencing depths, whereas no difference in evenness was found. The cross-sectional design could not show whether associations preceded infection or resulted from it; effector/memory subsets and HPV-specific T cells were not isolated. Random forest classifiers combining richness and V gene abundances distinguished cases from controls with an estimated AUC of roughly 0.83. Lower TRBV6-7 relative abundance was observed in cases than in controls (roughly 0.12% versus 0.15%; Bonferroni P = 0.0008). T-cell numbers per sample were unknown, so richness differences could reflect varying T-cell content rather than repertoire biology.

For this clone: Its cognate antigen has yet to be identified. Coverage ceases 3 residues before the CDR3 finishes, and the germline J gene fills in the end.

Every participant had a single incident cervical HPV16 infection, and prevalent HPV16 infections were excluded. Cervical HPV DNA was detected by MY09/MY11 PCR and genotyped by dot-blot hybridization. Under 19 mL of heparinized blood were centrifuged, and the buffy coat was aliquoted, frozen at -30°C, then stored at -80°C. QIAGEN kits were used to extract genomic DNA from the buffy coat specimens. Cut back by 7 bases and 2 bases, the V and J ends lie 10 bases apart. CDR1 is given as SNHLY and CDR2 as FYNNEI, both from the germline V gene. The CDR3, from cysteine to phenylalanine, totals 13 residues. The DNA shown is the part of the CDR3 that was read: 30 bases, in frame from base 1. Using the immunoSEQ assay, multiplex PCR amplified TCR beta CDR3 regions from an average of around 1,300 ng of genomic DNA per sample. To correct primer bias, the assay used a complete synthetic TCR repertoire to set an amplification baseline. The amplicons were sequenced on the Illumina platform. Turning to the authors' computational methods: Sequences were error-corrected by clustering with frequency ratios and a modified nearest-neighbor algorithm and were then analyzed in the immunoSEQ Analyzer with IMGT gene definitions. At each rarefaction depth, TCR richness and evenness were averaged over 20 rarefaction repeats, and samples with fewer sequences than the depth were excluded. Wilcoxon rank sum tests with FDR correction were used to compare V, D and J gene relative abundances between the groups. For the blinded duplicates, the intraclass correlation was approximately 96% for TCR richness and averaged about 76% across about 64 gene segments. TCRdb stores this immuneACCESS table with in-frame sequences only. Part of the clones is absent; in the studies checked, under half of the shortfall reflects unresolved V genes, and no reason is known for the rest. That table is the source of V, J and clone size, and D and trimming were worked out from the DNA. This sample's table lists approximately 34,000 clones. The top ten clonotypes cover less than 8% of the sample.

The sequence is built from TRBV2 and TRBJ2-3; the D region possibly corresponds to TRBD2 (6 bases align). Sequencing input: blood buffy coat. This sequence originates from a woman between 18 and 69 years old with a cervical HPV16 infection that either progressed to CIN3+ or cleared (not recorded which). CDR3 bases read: TGTGCCAGCATAGCGGATACCACAGATACG. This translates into CASIADTTDT. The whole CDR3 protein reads CASIADTTDTQYF.